In this sample, the clone carrying this TCR beta chain turned up many times. Its antigen is unidentified. The sample belongs to a study of tumor-infiltrating lymphocytes in primary liver carcinoma. Study-wide findings and caveats: Tumors and blood were compared for top-250-clone fraction, and tumors had the significantly higher value (p = 0.039).

Co-extracting RNA and DNA was done with roughly 17-32 mg of unsorted bulk tissue as input. Primary liver carcinoma, confirmed by histopathology, was surgically resected. The study sampled five separate regions from each tumor. The authors made TCR beta cDNA from around 500 ng total RNA with a constant-region primer. Three-round nested multiplex PCR performed with slightly modified ARM-PCR produced the TCR beta libraries. TCRdb ran MiXCR on the multiplex PCR reads and lists one entry per CDR3 protein. The table shows about 54,000 distinct CDR3 sequences, with about 80% occurring only once. The material sequenced was liver tumor tissue from sampling region 2. Noted subset: tumor region T2, inferior pole. This receptor was identified in a man in his forties or fifties with primary liver carcinoma and hepatitis B virus infection.

The CDR3 reads CASSPGPTSDTGELFF. The CDR3, as DNA: TGTGCCAGCAGTCCCGGGCCCACTTCGGACACCGGGGAGCTGTTTTTT. The chain has TRBV6-6 and TRBJ2-2; D call uncertain. This CDR3 region has 16 residues. CDR1 and CDR2 from the germline V gene are MNHNY and SVGAGI (reference sequence). V was trimmed by 5 bases and J by 3 bases, leaving 16 bases between them.